Listed below are T cell receptor beta chains from one sample, sequenced in a study of neurological immune-mediated disorders. TCRdb re-derived calls from the 5' RACE reads in MiXCR, one entry per CDR3 protein. The table records over 35,000 distinct CDR3 sequences, 2.5% of them present only once. The sequencing sample was made of PBMCs. These receptors all come from a man in his forties or fifties with multiple sclerosis. Both conserved end residues are part of each CDR3. The D gene is left open where the match is weak. Where a row states a size, it is once, few, many or the class of an expanded clone; other rows omit it.

abundance	len	v_gene	d_gene	j_gene	CDR3aa	CDR3nt
many	15	TRBV20-1	TRBD1	TRBJ2-3	CSARDLGQGTDTQYF	TGCAGTGCTAGAGACCTAGGACAGGGGACAGATACGCAGTATTTT
medium-sized	17	TRBV7-9	TRBD2	TRBJ2-1	CASSFLTGLAGVSEQFF	TGTGCCAGCAGCTTCCTAACCGGACTAGCGGGGGTTAGTGAGCAGTTCTTC
many	14	TRBV7-9	-	TRBJ2-1	CASSFRDSGGGQFF	TGTGCCAGCAGCTTCCGGGACAGCGGAGGGGGACAGTTCTTC
many	13	TRBV7-2	-	TRBJ1-5	CASSLGDLQPQHF	TGTGCCAGCAGCTTAGGGGATCTTCAGCCCCAGCATTTT
many	18	TRBV12-3/TRBV12-4	TRBD1	TRBJ1-5	CASSLPRRGLGSDQPQHF	TGTGCCAGCAGTTTACCCCGGAGGGGGCTCGGTTCGGATCAGCCCCAGCATTTT
many	15	TRBV7-9	TRBD1	TRBJ2-2	CASSLDRGNTGELFF	TGTGCCAGCAGCTTGGACAGGGGGAACACCGGGGAGCTGTTTTTT
few	17	TRBV20-1	TRBD2	TRBJ2-3	CSASHGLAGGFTDTQYF	TGCAGTGCTAGTCATGGACTAGCGGGGGGGTTCACAGATACGCAGTATTTT
many	17	TRBV7-6	TRBD2	TRBJ2-3	CASSLGAAGGGTDTQYF	TGTGCCAGCAGCTTAGGGGCAGCGGGGGGAGGCACAGATACGCAGTATTTT
many	15	TRBV15	-	TRBJ2-7	CATSREGASTYEQYF	TGTGCCACCAGCAGAGAGGGGGCATCGACCTACGAGCAGTACTTC
-	14	TRBV5-1	-	TRBJ2-5	CASSFSNPQETQYF	TGCGCCAGCAGTTTTTCCAACCCCCAAGAGACCCAGTACTTC
many	15	TRBV12-5	-	TRBJ1-6	CASGNRPPDNSPLHF	TGTGCTAGTGGCAATCGGCCACCTGACAATTCACCCCTCCACTTT
many	11	TRBV5-6	-	TRBJ1-2	CASSFGGGYTF	TGTGCCAGCAGCTTCGGGGGTGGCTACACCTTC
many	14	TRBV3-1	-	TRBJ1-2	CASSPWDGIYGYTF	TGTGCCAGCAGCCCATGGGACGGTATCTATGGCTACACCTTC
many	15	TRBV12-3/TRBV12-4	-	TRBJ1-1	CASSLYDRQNTEAFF	TGTGCCAGCAGTTTATACGACAGACAGAACACTGAAGCTTTCTTT